A selection of T cell receptor beta chains follows, all from one sample in a study of response to subunit inactivated influenza vaccine. MiXCR, run by TCRdb on the RT-PCR reads, gives a single entry per CDR3 protein. The sample holds hundreds of thousands of distinct CDR3 sequences; 7.6% are singletons and the top ten take roughly 13%. The sample was PBMCs from blood, taken around 25 months after vaccination. The source is a man aged 45-69 years who received an inactivated influenza vaccine. The CDR3 runs from the conserved cysteine through the conserved F or W. Fields, in order: CDR3 protein, CDR3 DNA, clone size, D gene, J gene, V gene. A D gene is named only where the DNA matches it firmly. Clone size is shown for a subset of rows, as once, few, many or a class of expanded clone.

CDR3: CASSLDGNTIYF; DNA: TGCGCCAGCAGCTTGGATGGAAACACCATATATTTT; size: many; D: NA; J: TRBJ1-3; V: TRBV5-1
CDR3: CASSRTGVGNTIYF; DNA: TGCGCCAGCAGCCGGACAGGGGTAGGAAACACCATATATTTT; size: many; D: TRBD1; J: TRBJ1-3; V: TRBV4-1
CDR3: CASSLMGTLGDIQYF; DNA: TGTGCCAGCAGCTTAATGGGGACCCTGGGAGACATTCAGTACTTC; size: many; D: NA; J: TRBJ2-4; V: TRBV7-3
CDR3: CASSSPGQQESQYF; DNA: TGTGCCAGCAGTTCCCCGGGACAACAAGAGTCCCAGTACTTC; size: NA; D: NA; J: TRBJ2-5; V: TRBV28
CDR3: CASSFRAARTNTQYF; DNA: TGCGCCAGCAGCTTTAGGGCGGCCCGCACAAATACGCAGTATTTT; size: many; D: NA; J: TRBJ2-3; V: TRBV5-1
CDR3: CASSYSYAGTSLVDEQFF; DNA: TGTGCCAGCAGTTACAGTTACGCCGGGACTAGCCTTGTGGATGAGCAGTTCTTC; size: few; D: TRBD2; J: TRBJ2-1; V: TRBV6-2/TRBV6-3
CDR3: CSARVGGQGVDQETQYF; DNA: TGCAGTGCTAGAGTGGGCGGACAGGGGGTGGACCAAGAGACCCAGTACTTC; size: NA; D: TRBD1; J: TRBJ2-5; V: TRBV20-1
CDR3: CSARETGGYGYTF; DNA: TGCAGTGCTAGAGAGACAGGGGGGTATGGCTACACCTTC; size: NA; D: TRBD1; J: TRBJ1-2; V: TRBV20-1
CDR3: CASSDWDTETQYF; DNA: TGTGCCAGCAGTGATTGGGACACGGAGACCCAGTACTTC; size: few; D: NA; J: TRBJ2-5; V: TRBV2
CDR3: CATSRGAGRLLYEQYF; DNA: TGTGCCACCAGCAGAGGGGCAGGGCGCCTACTCTACGAGCAGTACTTC; size: NA; D: NA; J: TRBJ2-7; V: TRBV15
CDR3: CASSPRRGEWSHEQYF; DNA: TGCGCCAGCAGCCCGAGACGTGGAGAATGGTCCCACGAGCAGTACTTC; size: few; D: NA; J: TRBJ2-7; V: TRBV5-1
CDR3: CASSWRLFGENTGELFF; DNA: TGTGCCAGCAGCTGGAGACTATTCGGCGAGAACACCGGGGAGCTGTTTTTT; size: many; D: NA; J: TRBJ2-2; V: TRBV7-8
CDR3: CSVDRGRCNTEAFF; DNA: TGCAGCGTTGACCGAGGGCGCTGCAACACTGAAGCTTTCTTT; size: NA; D: NA; J: TRBJ1-1; V: TRBV29-1
CDR3: CASRRGPRYEQFF; DNA: TGTGCCAGCAGACGGGGCCCGAGGTATGAGCAGTTCTTC; size: many; D: NA; J: TRBJ2-1; V: TRBV28
CDR3: CASSYSRRIGNTIYF; DNA: TGTGCCAGCAGTTACTCGCGAAGGATTGGAAACACCATATATTTT; size: many; D: NA; J: TRBJ1-3; V: TRBV6-5
CDR3: CASSGGPGQRNTGELFF; DNA: TGTGCCAGCAGCGGAGGGCCGGGACAGAGGAACACCGGGGAGCTGTTTTTT; size: many; D: NA; J: TRBJ2-2; V: TRBV7-9
CDR3: CSANWDDHYEQYF; DNA: TGCAGTGCTAATTGGGACGATCACTACGAGCAGTACTTC; size: many; D: NA; J: TRBJ2-7; V: TRBV20-1
CDR3: CSARDLGGQETQYF; DNA: TGCAGTGCTAGAGATCTAGGGGGCCAAGAGACCCAGTACTTC; size: many; D: NA; J: TRBJ2-5; V: TRBV20-1
CDR3: CASSQGPLAGWEGEQFF; DNA: TGCGCCAGCAGCCAAGGCCCGTTAGCGGGCTGGGAGGGTGAGCAGTTCTTC; size: NA; D: TRBD2; J: TRBJ2-1; V: TRBV4-1
CDR3: CATSRDLASSYEQYF; DNA: TGTGCCACCAGCAGAGATTTAGCAAGCTCCTACGAGCAGTACTTC; size: few; D: NA; J: TRBJ2-7; V: TRBV15
CDR3: CASSQGQGPDTQYF; DNA: TGCGCCAGCAGCCAAGGACAGGGCCCAGATACGCAGTATTTT; size: few; D: TRBD1; J: TRBJ2-3; V: TRBV4-1
CDR3: CASSLTLTYEQYF; DNA: TGCGCCAGCAGCTTGACACTTACCTACGAGCAGTACTTC; size: few; D: NA; J: TRBJ2-7; V: TRBV5-1
CDR3: CASSQSWRGAEKLFF; DNA: TGCGCCAGCAGCCAATCCTGGAGAGGGGCTGAAAAACTGTTTTTT; size: NA; D: NA; J: TRBJ1-4; V: TRBV4-3
CDR3: CASSMTTGDYGYTF; DNA: TGTGCCAGCTCAATGACGACAGGAGACTATGGCTACACCTTC; size: NA; D: NA; J: TRBJ1-2; V: TRBV18
CDR3: CASSFATGGAEAFF; DNA: TGCGCCAGCAGCTTTGCGACAGGAGGAGCTGAAGCTTTCTTT; size: NA; D: NA; J: TRBJ1-1; V: TRBV5-1
CDR3: CASSPGMGHNEQFF; DNA: TGTGCCAGCTCACCTGGAATGGGGCACAATGAGCAGTTCTTC; size: many; D: NA; J: TRBJ2-1; V: TRBV18
CDR3: CSASPGTGYYEQYF; DNA: TGCAGTGCTAGTCCCGGGACAGGGTACTACGAGCAGTACTTC; size: few; D: TRBD1; J: TRBJ2-7; V: TRBV20-1
CDR3: CASSYGLAGGGSSYNEQFF; DNA: TGTGCCAGCAGCTACGGACTAGCGGGAGGGGGGAGCTCCTACAATGAGCAGTTCTTC; size: few; D: TRBD2; J: TRBJ2-1; V: TRBV7-8
CDR3: CASSTGLAGGQLIGEQFF; DNA: TGCGCCAGCAGCACGGGACTAGCGGGGGGACAATTGATTGGTGAGCAGTTCTTC; size: few; D: TRBD2; J: TRBJ2-1; V: TRBV5-1
CDR3: CSARQPSDRAWLYF; DNA: TGCAGTGCTCGGCAACCCTCGGACAGGGCCTGGCTCTATTTT; size: many; D: TRBD1; J: TRBJ2-3; V: TRBV20-1
CDR3: CASSLGSDYGYTF; DNA: TGTGCCAGCAGCTTAGGGTCAGACTATGGCTACACCTTC; size: NA; D: NA; J: TRBJ1-2; V: TRBV7-2
CDR3: CASSQEFRQGRYEQYF; DNA: TGTGCCAGCAGCCAAGAATTTAGGCAGGGGAGGTACGAGCAGTACTTC; size: NA; D: NA; J: TRBJ2-7; V: TRBV4-2
CDR3: CASTRDSPSYEQYF; DNA: TGTGCCAGCACTCGGGACTCGCCCTCCTACGAGCAGTACTTC; size: many; D: NA; J: TRBJ2-7; V: TRBV12-3/TRBV12-4
CDR3: CASSFPHGGTYEQYF; DNA: TGTGCCAGCAGTTTCCCCCATGGCGGAACCTACGAGCAGTACTTC; size: NA; D: NA; J: TRBJ2-7; V: TRBV12-3/TRBV12-4
CDR3: CSGPGPQTGGANVLTF; DNA: TGCAGTGGGCCGGGACCCCAAACGGGTGGGGCCAACGTCCTGACTTTC; size: few; D: NA; J: TRBJ2-6; V: TRBV20-1
CDR3: CASSPTPADTQYF; DNA: TGTGCCAGCAGCCCTACCCCCGCAGATACGCAGTATTTT; size: few; D: NA; J: TRBJ2-3; V: TRBV7-2
CDR3: CASSLAVGGLDTQYF; DNA: TGCGCCAGCAGCTTGGCCGTCGGGGGTTTAGATACGCAGTATTTT; size: many; D: NA; J: TRBJ2-3; V: TRBV5-1
CDR3: CSVRTGNTEAFF; DNA: TGCAGCGTAAGGACAGGGAACACTGAAGCTTTCTTT; size: few; D: TRBD1; J: TRBJ1-1; V: TRBV29-1